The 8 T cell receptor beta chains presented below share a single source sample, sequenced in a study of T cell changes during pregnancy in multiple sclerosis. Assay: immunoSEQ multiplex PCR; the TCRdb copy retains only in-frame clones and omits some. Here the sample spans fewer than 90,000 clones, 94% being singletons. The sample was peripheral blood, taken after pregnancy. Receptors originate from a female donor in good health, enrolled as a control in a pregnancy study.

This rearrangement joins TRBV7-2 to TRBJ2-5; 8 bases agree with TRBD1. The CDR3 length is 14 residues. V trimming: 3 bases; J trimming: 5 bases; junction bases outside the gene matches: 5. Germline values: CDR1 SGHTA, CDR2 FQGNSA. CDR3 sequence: CASSFQGARETQYF. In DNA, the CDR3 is TGTGCCAGCAGCTTCCAGGGGGCCAGGGAGACCCAGTACTTC.

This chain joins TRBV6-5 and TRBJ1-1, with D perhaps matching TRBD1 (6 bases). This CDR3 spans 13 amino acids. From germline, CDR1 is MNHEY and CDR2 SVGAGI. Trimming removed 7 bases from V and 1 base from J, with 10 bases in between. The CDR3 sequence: CASTRGANTEAFF. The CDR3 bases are TGTGCCAGCACCCGGGGGGCGAACACTGAAGCTTTCTTT.

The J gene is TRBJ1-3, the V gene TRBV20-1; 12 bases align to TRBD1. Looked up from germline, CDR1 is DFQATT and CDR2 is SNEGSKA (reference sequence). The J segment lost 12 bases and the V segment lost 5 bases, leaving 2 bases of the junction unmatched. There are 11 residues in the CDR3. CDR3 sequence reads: CSAGDRGHIYF. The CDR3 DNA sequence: TGCAGTGCTGGGGACAGGGGGCACATATATTTT.

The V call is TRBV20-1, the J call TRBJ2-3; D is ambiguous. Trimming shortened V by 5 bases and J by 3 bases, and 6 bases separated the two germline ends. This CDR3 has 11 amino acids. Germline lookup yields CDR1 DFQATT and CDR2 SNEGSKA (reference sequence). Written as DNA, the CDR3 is TGCAGTGCTCCTCTGACAGATACGCAGTATTTT. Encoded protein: CSAPLTDTQYF.

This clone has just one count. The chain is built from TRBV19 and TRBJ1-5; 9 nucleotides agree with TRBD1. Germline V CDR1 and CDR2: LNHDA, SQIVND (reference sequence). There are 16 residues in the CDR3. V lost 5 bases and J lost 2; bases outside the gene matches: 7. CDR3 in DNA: TGTGCCAGTAGTTCACAGGGGGCGCGAGGCAATCAGCCCCAGCATTTT. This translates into CASSSQGARGNQPQHF.

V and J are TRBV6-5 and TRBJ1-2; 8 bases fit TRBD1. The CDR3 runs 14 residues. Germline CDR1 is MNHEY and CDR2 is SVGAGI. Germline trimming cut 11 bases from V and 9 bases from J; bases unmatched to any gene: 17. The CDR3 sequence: CACRKGGQGLSYTF. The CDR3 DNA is TGTGCCTGCCGCAAAGGCGGACAGGGTCTTAGCTACACCTTC.

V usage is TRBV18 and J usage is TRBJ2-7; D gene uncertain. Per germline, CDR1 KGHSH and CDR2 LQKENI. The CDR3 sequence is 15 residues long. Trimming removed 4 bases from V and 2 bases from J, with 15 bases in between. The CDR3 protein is CASSLSHQSTYEQYF. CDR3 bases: TGTGCCAGCTCACTCTCACATCAATCAACCTACGAGCAGTACTTC.

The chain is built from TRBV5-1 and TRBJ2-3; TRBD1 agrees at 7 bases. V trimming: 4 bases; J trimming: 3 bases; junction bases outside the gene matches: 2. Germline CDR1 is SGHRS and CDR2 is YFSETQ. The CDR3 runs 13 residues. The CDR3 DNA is TGCGCCAGCAGCCAACAGGGGACAGATACGCAGTATTTT. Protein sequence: CASSQQGTDTQYF.